A single sample gave rise to the 23 T cell receptor beta chains below, sequenced in a study of T-cell reconstitution after alpha-beta-depleted transplantation in children. Library preparation (for TCRbeta) was performed with unique molecular identifiers. TCRdb itself ran the PCR reads through MiXCR, one entry per CDR3 protein. The table shows about 340,000 distinct CDR3 sequences, with less than 15% occurring only once. The material was PBMCs, obtained from the stem cell graft. The origin of the receptors is a human donor who donated a stem cell graft to a child with Fanconi anemia.

This clonotype was recorded a few times. The J gene is TRBJ2-2, the V gene TRBV12-3 or TRBV12-4, with D uncertain. This CDR3 spans 14 amino acids. The V gene lost 6 bases and the J gene lost 3 bases, with 11 bases spanning the gap. The CDR3 is CASSSAEDTGELFF. CDR3 DNA sequence: TGTGCCAGCAGCTCAGCCGAGGACACCGGGGAGCTGTTTTTT.

This clonotype occurred many times. The chain joins TRBV10-2 to TRBJ2-1; D is uncertain. V lost 5 bases and J 5 bases, leaving 16 bases between the germline ends. This CDR3 has 15 residues. Germline CDR1 reads WSHSY; CDR2 reads SAAADI. CDR3 nucleotide sequence: TGCGCCAGCAGTCACTTAAGCGCCCCCCACAATGAGCAGTTCTTC. It translates to CASSHLSAPHNEQFF.

This clonotype was recorded a few times. CDR3 DNA sequence: TGCGCCAGCAGCTCAGGGGGGCTGTTTAGCACAGATACGCAGTATTTT. This gives the protein CASSSGGLFSTDTQYF. The chain has TRBV5-1 and TRBJ2-3; tentatively, D is TRBD1 (7 bases). V lost 3 bases and J 0 bases, leaving 14 bases between the germline ends. This CDR3 contains 16 residues. CDR1 is SGHRS and CDR2 is YFSETQ in the germline V gene.

This CDR3 reads CASSSRVAGELFF. The CDR3 coding sequence is TGTGCCAGCAGCTCCAGGGTGGCCGGGGAGCTGTTTTTT. The chain uses TRBV7-2 and TRBJ2-2; maybe TRBD1 (5 bases). The CDR3 is 13 amino acids. V was shortened by 4 bases and J by 6 bases, with 9 bases between the two germline ends. Germline V gives CDR1 SGHTA, CDR2 FQGNSA.

J is TRBJ1-2 and V is TRBV7-9; D is unclear. This CDR3 comprises 15 residues. The V end was cut by 5 bases, the J end by 2 bases, with 15 bases between. Germline CDR1 is SEHNR and CDR2 is FQNEAQ (reference sequence). CDR3 DNA: TGTGCCAGCAGCGAAAAATCGGGAACCAACTATGGCTACACCTTC. Translation gives CASSEKSGTNYGYTF. Using reference TRBV7-9 and TRBJ1-2 for the parts outside the CDR3, the full variable domain is DTGVSQNPRHKITKRGQNVTFRCDPISEHNRLYWYRQTLGQGPEFLTYFQNEAQLEKSRLLSDRFSAERPKGSFSTLEIQRTEQGDSAMYLCASSEKSGTNYGYTFGSGTRLTVV.

This chain uses TRBV6-5 with TRBJ2-3, with 11 nucleotides matching TRBD2. The CDR3 extends over 16 amino acids. J gave up 5 bases and V 5 bases, and 9 bases lay outside the gene matches. Germline CDR1 reads MNHEY; CDR2 reads SVGAGI. The CDR3 region has the DNA TGTGCCAGCAGTCCCCGACTAGCGGGGTCAAGAGATACGCAGTATTTT. Amino acid sequence: CASSPRLAGSRDTQYF.

About this clonotype: It is likely a read error, because the conserved phenylalanine at the end of the CDR3 is missing. This chain uses TRBV28 with TRBJ2-2; TRBD1 agrees at 7 bases. Germline CDR1 MDHEN, CDR2 SYDVKM. The CDR3 extends over 15 amino acids. With 5 bases clipped from V and 0 bases from J, the junction kept 3 bases outside the gene matches. The CDR3 spells CASSLDRANTGELFV. In DNA form, the CDR3 reads TGTGCCAGCAGTCTAGACAGGGCGAACACCGGGGAGCTGTTTGTT.

J is TRBJ2-7 and V is TRBV7-6; D is unclear. V lost 4 bases and J lost 7, with 14 bases in between. This CDR3 comprises 13 residues. Germline loops: CDR1 SGHVS, CDR2 FNYEAQ. CDR3 sequence (DNA): TGTGCCAGCAGCTCCTGGACGGTGAAAGAGCAGTACTTC. Translated, it gives CASSSWTVKEQYF.

In its sample, this clonotype was seen a few times. This chain uses TRBV4-2 with TRBJ2-1; D may match TRBD1 or TRBD2 (5 bases each). Looked up from germline, CDR1 is LGHNA and CDR2 is YNFKEQ. This CDR3 is built from 17 residues. Between the trimmed V and J ends, which lost 4 bases and 6 bases, there was a span of 22 bases. The CDR3 DNA is TGTGCCAGCAGCCCCGCCCTGGGACCAGAGTTCATCAATGAGCAGTTCTTC. Its translation: CASSPALGPEFINEQFF.

Many counts were recorded for this clonotype. CDR3 in amino acids: CSAPVQGEGGQPQHF. The DNA of the CDR3 is TGCAGTGCTCCCGTACAAGGGGAAGGCGGACAGCCCCAGCATTTT. The chain recombines TRBV20-1 with TRBJ1-5; a weak D match, TRBD1 (5 bases). The V and J ends lost 5 bases and 7 bases respectively, with 21 bases between them. Per germline, CDR1 DFQATT and CDR2 SNEGSKA (reference sequence). This CDR3 comprises 15 residues.

This clonotype came up many times. J is TRBJ1-1 and V is TRBV12-3 or TRBV12-4; D might be TRBD1 (5 bases). Trimming pared 6 bases from V and 1 base from J, leaving 9 bases between. The CDR3 runs to 13 residues. This CDR3 reads CASSFGGNTEAFF. The CDR3 region has the DNA TGTGCCAGCAGCTTTGGGGGGAACACTGAAGCTTTCTTT.

In its sample, this clonotype was seen many times. V and J are TRBV10-3 and TRBJ1-3, with D possibly being TRBD1 (5 bases). Between the trimmed V and J ends, which lost 2 bases and 4 bases, there was a span of 9 bases. Germline V gene sequence: CDR1 ENHRY, CDR2 SYGVKD. The CDR3 is made up of 14 amino acids. The CDR3 coding sequence is TGTGCCATCAGTGAGGCAGGGCACGGAAACACCATATATTTT. Encoded protein: CAISEAGHGNTIYF.

Ten or more counts support this clonotype. The chain joins TRBV11-2 to TRBJ1-1; D call uncertain. This CDR3 has 16 residues. Per the germline V gene, CDR1 is SGHAT and CDR2 is FQNNGV. The V gene lost 3 bases and the J gene lost 1 base, with 15 bases spanning the gap. CDR3 sequence (DNA): TGTGCCAGCAGCTTTATTTCGCCCTACAAGAACACTGAAGCTTTCTTT. Translating gives CASSFISPYKNTEAFF.

In the case of this clonotype: The junction departs from the called germline gene at one end, perhaps through a read error. V usage is TRBV2 and J usage is TRBJ2-2, with 8 bases identical to TRBD1. Germline V gives CDR1 SNHLY, CDR2 FYNNEI. The CDR3 loop spans 14 amino acids. This chain's CDR3 is CASRGQGGTGELYF. The CDR3 bases are TGTGCCAGCAGAGGACAGGGAGGCACCGGGGAGCTGTATTTT.

This clonotype was seen only a few times. This chain links TRBV10-3 with TRBJ1-1; D call uncertain. The CDR3 totals 16 residues. Germline assignment: CDR1 ENHRY and CDR2 SYGVKD. V lost 8 bases and J lost 1, with 20 bases in between. The chain's CDR3 is CAIRGQGNVKNTEAFF. As DNA, the CDR3 is TGTGCCATCCGTGGGCAAGGAAACGTTAAGAACACTGAAGCTTTCTTT.

This clonotype has a handful of counts. The chain has TRBV29-1 and TRBJ2-3; D remains unclear. There are 10 residues in the CDR3. The V and J ends lost 7 bases and 2 bases respectively, with 4 bases between them. Germline V CDR1 and CDR2: SQVTM, ANQGSEA. The DNA of the CDR3 is TGCAGCGGCCCCACAGATACGCAGTATTTT. Protein sequence: CSGPTDTQYF.

This clonotype was counted ten times or more. The rearrangement joins TRBV7-3 to TRBJ1-2, with 10 bases fitting TRBD1. After removal of 5 bases from V and 8 bases from J, the junction contained 8 bases not matched to a gene. CDR3 length: 14 amino acids. Germline V gene lookup returns CDR1 SGHTA and CDR2 FQGTGA. CDR3 DNA: TGTGCCAGCAGCCCGGGACAGGGGTCTGGGGGCTACACCTTC. It codes for CASSPGQGSGGYTF.

This clonotype occurred many times. J is TRBJ2-2 and V is TRBV4-2, with unresolved D. The V end lost 3 bases, the J end lost 0 bases, and 11 bases lay between the germline ends. CDR1 is LGHNA, CDR2 YNFKEQ, per germline. This CDR3 spans 16 amino acids. The CDR3 nucleotides are TGTGCCAGCAGCCAGGGAAGAGCTTCGAACACCGGGGAGCTGTTTTTT. It specifies CASSQGRASNTGELFF.

This clonotype was seen more than once but under ten times. The chain is built from TRBV6-1 and TRBJ2-7; 11 nucleotides match TRBD2. Germline values: CDR1 MNHNS, CDR2 SASEGT. This CDR3 has 15 residues. V lost 2 bases, J lost 6 bases, and 6 bases stayed unmatched. CDR3 nucleotide sequence: TGTGCCAGCAGTGAATTTAGCGGGGGGGCACGCGAGCAGTACTTC. Encoded protein: CASSEFSGGAREQYF.

The chain couples TRBV7-2 to TRBJ1-1; 7 bases are a match to TRBD1. V lost 6 bases, J lost 4 bases, and 5 bases stayed unmatched. Germline CDR1 is SGHTA and CDR2 is FQGNSA. The CDR3 is 13 residues long. The CDR3 DNA reads as TGTGCCAGCAGATTTACAGGGGCCACTGAAGCTTTCTTT. Amino acid sequence: CASRFTGATEAFF.

The J gene is TRBJ1-5, the V gene TRBV12-3 or TRBV12-4; tentative D call: TRBD1 (6 bases). This CDR3 comprises 15 residues. Deletions cut 7 bases from V and 1 base from J, with 14 bases between. The CDR3 nucleotides read TGTGCCAGCAATGAGGGGGGGCTGAGCAATCAGCCCCAGCATTTT. Translated: CASNEGGLSNQPQHF.

This clonotype is categorized as medium-sized. The chain joins TRBV7-8 to TRBJ2-1; TRBD1 aligns across 8 bases. With V trimmed by 4 bases and J by 2 bases, 7 bases remained unmatched. The CDR3 consists of 16 residues. Per the germline V gene, CDR1 is SGHVS and CDR2 is FQNEAQ. CDR3 bases: TGTGCCAGCAGCTACACGACAGGGGACCCCTACAATGAGCAGTTCTTC. It encodes CASSYTTGDPYNEQFF.

This clonotype occurred a few times. The chain joins TRBV5-8 to TRBJ2-5; a weak D match, TRBD2 (6 bases). This CDR3 is 17 amino acids long. Trimming left V 4 bases short and J 2 bases short, with 21 bases between. CDR1 SGHTS and CDR2 YDEGEE come from the germline V gene. In nucleotides, the CDR3 is TGTGCCAGCAGCCCAGGGAAGGGGACTCTTCATCAAGAGACCCAGTACTTC. This codes for CASSPGKGTLHQETQYF. Looking up the rest from reference TRBV5-8 and TRBJ2-5 gives the full variable domain: EAGVTQSPTHLIKTRGQQATLRCSPISGHTSVYWYQQALGLGLQFLLWYDEGEERNRGNFPPRFSGRQFPNYSSELNVNALELEDSALYLCASSPGKGTLHQETQYFGPGTRLLVL.